The 9 T cell receptor beta chains in this list originate from one sample, sequenced in a study of T cell changes during pregnancy in multiple sclerosis. Here immunoSEQ multiplex PCR was the method, and the copy in TCRdb shows in-frame clones only, minus some. This table holds 50,000 to 60,000 clones, roughly 90% found once. The source was peripheral blood, collected after pregnancy. The receptors were gathered from a female donor with multiple sclerosis, enrolled in a pregnancy study.

The chain is built from TRBV5-4 and TRBJ2-1; a weak D match, TRBD1 (6 bases). The CDR3 covers 15 residues. Germline V gene sequence: CDR1 SGHNT, CDR2 YYREEE (reference sequence). V lost 4 bases to trimming and J lost 0 bases, with 11 bases between them. The CDR3 DNA is TGTGCCAGCAGCGGGGGACATAGCTCCTACAATGAGCAGTTCTTC. Amino acids: CASSGGHSSYNEQFF.

This clone was counted a single time. This chain connects TRBV6-1 to TRBJ1-3; 7 positions match TRBD1. This CDR3 has 16 residues. The junction had 8 bases not matched to a gene; V was cut back by 4 bases and J by 2 bases. Germline assignment: CDR1 MNHNS and CDR2 SASEGT. CDR3 bases: TGTGCCAGCAGTGTCCACAGGGGATTCGCTGGAAACACCATATATTTT. Amino acids: CASSVHRGFAGNTIYF.

The chain recombines TRBV9 with TRBJ1-4, with 9 bases matching TRBD1. In germline, CDR1 is SGDLS, CDR2 YYNGEE. CDR3 length: 14 amino acids. Losses at the gene ends were 3 bases for V and 8 bases for J; bases not matched to a gene: 5. This CDR3 is CASSATTGGEKLFF. CDR3 DNA: TGTGCCAGCAGCGCCACGACAGGGGGGGAAAAACTGTTTTTT.

The chain couples TRBV15 to TRBJ2-1; 7 bases agree with TRBD2. The CDR3 loop spans 13 amino acids. Per germline, CDR1 LNHNV and CDR2 YYDKDF (reference sequence). The J segment lost 9 bases and the V segment lost 5 bases, leaving 7 bases of the junction unmatched. The CDR3 DNA sequence: TGTGCCACCAGCGGGAGGGGCCGAACTGAGCAGTTCTTC. It translates to CATSGRGRTEQFF.

The rearrangement joins TRBV5-1 to TRBJ1-4; D unclear. Germline loops: CDR1 SGHRS, CDR2 YFSETQ. Trimming shortened V by 0 bases and J by 8 bases, and 8 bases separated the two germline ends. CDR3 length: 13 residues. CDR3 DNA: TGCGCCAGCAGCTTGGGTGAGGGCGAAAAACTGTTTTTT. This codes for CASSLGEGEKLFF. Drawing the rest from reference TRBV5-1 and TRBJ1-4, the complete variable domain is KAGVTQTPRYLIKTRGQQVTLSCSPISGHRSVSWYQQTPGQGLQFLFEYFSETQRNKGNFPGRFSGRQFSNSRSEMNVSTLELGDSALYLCASSLGEGEKLFFGSGTQLSVL.

This chain connects TRBV5-5 to TRBJ1-2; the D is unclear. Trimming took off 4 bases at V and 3 bases at J, with 10 bases between the two ends. CDR1 SGHKS and CDR2 YYEKEE come from the germline V gene (reference sequence). This CDR3 is built from 13 residues. The chain's CDR3 is CASSTRQYYGYTF. The CDR3 bases are TGTGCCAGCAGCACGCGGCAGTACTATGGCTACACCTTC.

With regard to this clone: Different DNA sequences within this sample yield the same CDR3. V usage is TRBV5-4 and J usage is TRBJ2-5; D is uncertain. The CDR3 contains 13 residues. Between the trimmed V and J ends, which lost 1 base and 3 bases, there was a span of 7 bases. Per the germline V gene, CDR1 is SGHNT and CDR2 is YYREEE (reference sequence). CDR3 in DNA: TGTGCCAGCAGCTTGAGAGGAGAAGAGACCCAGTACTTC. Its translation: CASSLRGEETQYF.

V is TRBV4-3 and J is TRBJ2-1, with 10 nucleotides matching TRBD1. The CDR3 length is 16 residues. V was pared by 2 bases and J by 3 bases, with 4 bases of the junction left unmatched. Germline loops: CDR1 LGHNA, CDR2 YSLEER. The CDR3 region has the DNA TGCGCCAGCAGCCAAACTGGGACAGGGGTCTACAATGAGCAGTTCTTC. It codes for CASSQTGTGVYNEQFF.

This rearrangement joins TRBV28 to TRBJ2-7; the D is unclear. The germline V and J ends were trimmed by 7 bases and 5 bases, with 12 bases remaining between them. There are 12 residues in the CDR3. Per germline, CDR1 MDHEN and CDR2 SYDVKM. CDR3 residues: CASTSMRNEQYF. CDR3 DNA sequence: TGTGCCAGCACCTCAATGAGAAACGAGCAGTACTTC.